This TCR beta chain appears in the sequencing data of a study of blood T cells in healthy people across ages (dated by TCRdb to 2013 to 2016). Looking at the study overall: Template switching captured roughly one uniquely barcoded TCR beta cDNA molecule per two T cells in model experiments. To avoid experimental bias, donors of different ages were randomly spread across the sequencing lanes. The donors were divided into four age groups: young (average around 16 years), middle-aged (approximately 39), aged (about 62) and long-lived (about 79). To track age-related changes in TCR beta repertoire diversity, the study relied on deep sequencing normalized with unique cDNA molecular identifiers. For two donors (one aged 18 to 29 and one aged 80 or older), the study analyzed two additional independent replicas of 1 million unique cDNA reads from the same blood draw.

This clonotype has a count of ten or more. Its binding antigen is unknown. No qualities accompany the bases; no much larger clone lies one base away. The roughly 39 donors, aged about 6 to 90 years, were systemically healthy Caucasian individuals from Russia. About 10 milliliters of peripheral blood were drawn from each donor into EDTA-treated Vacutainer tubes. Ficoll-Paque density-gradient centrifugation was used to isolate PBMCs, with at least 7 million obtained per sample. Trizol reagent was used to extract total RNA from the PBMCs, yielding at least 6 micrograms per sample. The percentages of naive CD45RAhigh/CD27high T cells were determined by flow cytometry on a PBMC aliquot from every donor. To prepare the library, 5' RACE was applied. Sequencing used an Illumina HiSeq 2500. A second PCR of about 6 to 11 cycles was run with a J-beta primer mix and a sample-barcoded 5' primer. Each TCR beta cDNA molecule received a unique molecular identifier from a template-switch 5' adaptor carrying 12 random nucleotides. At least 2.5 million CDR3-containing paired-end reads were obtained from each sample. First-strand cDNA was synthesized from all RNA with the Mint cDNA synthesis kit, primed by a TRBC-specific oligonucleotide. All cDNA was treated with uracil-DNA glycosylase and then went through a first 18-cycle PCR with the universal primers M1SS and BC2_uni_R. The authors processed their data as follows. For normalization, 1 million high-quality reads were randomly selected from each sample, with every read carrying a distinct molecular identifier. Instead of being binned into consensus sequences, reads with shared molecular identifiers were discarded. MiTCR, run with a Q25 quality threshold and the strictest error-elimination algorithm, handled CDR3 identification, clonotype clustering and error correction. A nonparametric unseen species model with Euler transformation was used to estimate a lower bound on total TCR beta diversity. The raw public data were reprocessed by TCRdb itself: fastp quality trimming at Q25, MiXCR clonotype calling, in-frame beta chains only. Rows are combined by CDR3 protein, so each entry shows the most common genes and DNA. The V and J calls and clone size come from TCRdb's table, not from the authors' own analysis. In this sample the table shows some 730,000 distinct CDR3 sequences, 22% of which occur a single time. The ten largest clones represent around a fifth of the sample.

The cysteine opens and the phenylalanine closes a CDR3 of 16 amino acids. The entry retains the CDR3 DNA only, 48 bases that are in frame from base 1. Between the V and J ends, shortened by 0 bases and 4 bases respectively, the junction contains 13 bases. The germline V gene sets CDR1 to LGHNA and CDR2 to YNFKEQ. Results and caveats for the whole study, not just this receptor: Observed TCR beta diversity correlated strongly with the percentage of naive T cells measured by flow cytometry. Because donor CMV infection status was unknown, age-related changes in expanded clonotypes were potentially confounded. As age increased, observed TCR beta diversity per million T cells dropped in a roughly linear way, and a significant reduction was already evident by age about 40. Compared with the aged group, more naive CD4+ T cells, fewer expanded clones and increased TCR diversity were shown by the long-lived group, suggesting age selection. Estimates of total diversity based on one million sequenced T cells were regarded as lower bounds and as underestimates. Because profiling used bulk unsorted PBMCs, naive and antigen-experienced compartments could not be compared conclusively.

What was sequenced was blood. This chain joins TRBV4-2 to TRBJ1-5; there is no confident call for the D gene. The sequence was obtained from a man between 65 and 85 years old in good health. The CDR3 reads as follows: CASSQDQGIGNQPQHF. The nucleotides are TGTGCCAGCAGCCAAGATCAAGGAATCGGAAATCAGCCCCAGCATTTT.